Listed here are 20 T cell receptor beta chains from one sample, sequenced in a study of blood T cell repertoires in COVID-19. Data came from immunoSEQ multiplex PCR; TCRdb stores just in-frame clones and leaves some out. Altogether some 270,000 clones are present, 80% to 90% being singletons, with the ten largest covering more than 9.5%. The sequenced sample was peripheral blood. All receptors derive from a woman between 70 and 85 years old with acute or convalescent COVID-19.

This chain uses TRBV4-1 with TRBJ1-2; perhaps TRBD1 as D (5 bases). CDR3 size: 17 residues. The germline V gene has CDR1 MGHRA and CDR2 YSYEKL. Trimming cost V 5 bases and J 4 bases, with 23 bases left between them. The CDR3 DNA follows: TGCGCCAGCAGCAACCCGATCGGAAGCCGGGACTCCTATGGCTACACCTTC. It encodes CASSNPIGSRDSYGYTF.

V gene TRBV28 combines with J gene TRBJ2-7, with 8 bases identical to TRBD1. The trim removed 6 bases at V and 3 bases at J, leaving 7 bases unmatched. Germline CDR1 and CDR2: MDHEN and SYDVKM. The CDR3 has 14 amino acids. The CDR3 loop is CASRTQGANYEQYF. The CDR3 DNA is TGTGCCAGCAGGACCCAGGGGGCAAACTACGAGCAGTACTTC.

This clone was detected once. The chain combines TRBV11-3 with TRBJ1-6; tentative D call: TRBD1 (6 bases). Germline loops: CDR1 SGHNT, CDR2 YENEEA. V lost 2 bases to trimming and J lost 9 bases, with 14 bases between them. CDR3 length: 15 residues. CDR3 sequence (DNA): TGTGCCAGCAGCTTATCGGACTTAGGGGGTTCACCCCTCCACTTT. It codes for CASSLSDLGGSPLHF.

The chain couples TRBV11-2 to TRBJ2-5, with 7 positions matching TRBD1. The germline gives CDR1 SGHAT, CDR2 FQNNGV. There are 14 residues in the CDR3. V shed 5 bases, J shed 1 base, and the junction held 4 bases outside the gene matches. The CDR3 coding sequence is TGTGCCAGCAGCCGGGACAGTCCCCAAGAGACCCAGTACTTC. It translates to CASSRDSPQETQYF.

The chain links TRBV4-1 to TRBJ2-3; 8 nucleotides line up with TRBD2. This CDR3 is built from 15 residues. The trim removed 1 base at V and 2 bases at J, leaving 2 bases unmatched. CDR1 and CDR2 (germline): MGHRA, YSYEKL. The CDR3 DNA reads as TGCGCCAGCAGCCAAGTAGCGGGGACCACAGATACGCAGTATTTT. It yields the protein CASSQVAGTTDTQYF.

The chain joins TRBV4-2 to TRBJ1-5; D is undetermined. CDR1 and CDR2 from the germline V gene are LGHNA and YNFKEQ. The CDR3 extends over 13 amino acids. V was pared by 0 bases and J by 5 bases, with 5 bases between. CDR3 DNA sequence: TGTGCCAGCAGCCAAGATCGGGATCAGCCCCAGCATTTT. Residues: CASSQDRDQPQHF.

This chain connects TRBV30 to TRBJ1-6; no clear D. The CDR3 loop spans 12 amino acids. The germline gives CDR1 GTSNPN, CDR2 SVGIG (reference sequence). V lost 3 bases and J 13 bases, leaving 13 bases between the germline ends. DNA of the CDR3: TGTGCCTGGAGCGCGACTCTGTCCCCCCTCCACTTT. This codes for CAWSATLSPLHF.

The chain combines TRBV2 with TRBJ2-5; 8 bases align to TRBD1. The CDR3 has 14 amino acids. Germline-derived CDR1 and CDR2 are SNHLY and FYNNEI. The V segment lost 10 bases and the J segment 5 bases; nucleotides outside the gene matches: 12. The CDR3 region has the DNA TGTGCCATTCAAGACCCAGGGGGCGGTGAGACCCAGTACTTC. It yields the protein CAIQDPGGGETQYF.

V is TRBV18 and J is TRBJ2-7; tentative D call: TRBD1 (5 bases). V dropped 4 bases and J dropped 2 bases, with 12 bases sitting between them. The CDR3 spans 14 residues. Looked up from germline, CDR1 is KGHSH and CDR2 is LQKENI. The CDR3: CASSRGRTTYEQYF. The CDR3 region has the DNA TGTGCCAGCTCACGGGGCAGGACCACCTACGAGCAGTACTTC.

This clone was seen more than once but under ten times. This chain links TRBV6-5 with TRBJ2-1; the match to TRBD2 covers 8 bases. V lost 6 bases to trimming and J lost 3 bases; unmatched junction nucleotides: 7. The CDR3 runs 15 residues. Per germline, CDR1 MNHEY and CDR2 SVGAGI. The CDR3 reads CASSSGSGGYNEQFF. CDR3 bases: TGTGCCAGCAGCTCTGGGAGCGGGGGCTACAATGAGCAGTTCTTC.

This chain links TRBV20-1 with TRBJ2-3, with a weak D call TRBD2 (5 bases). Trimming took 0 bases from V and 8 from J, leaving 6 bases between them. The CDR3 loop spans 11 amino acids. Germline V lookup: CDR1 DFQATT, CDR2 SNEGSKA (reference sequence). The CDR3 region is CSARDLATQYF. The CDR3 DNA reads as TGCAGTGCTAGAGATCTAGCTACGCAGTATTTT.

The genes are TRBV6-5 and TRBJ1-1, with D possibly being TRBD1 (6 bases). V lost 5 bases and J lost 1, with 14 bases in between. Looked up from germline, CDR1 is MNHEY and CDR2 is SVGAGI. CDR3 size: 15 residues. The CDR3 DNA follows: TGTGCCAGCAGTAAGTTTGGGGGCTCGAACACTGAAGCTTTCTTT. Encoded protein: CASSKFGGSNTEAFF.

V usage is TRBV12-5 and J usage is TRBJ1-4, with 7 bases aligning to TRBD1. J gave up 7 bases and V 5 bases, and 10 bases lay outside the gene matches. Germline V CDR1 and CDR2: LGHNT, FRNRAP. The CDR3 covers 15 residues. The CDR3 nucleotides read TGTGCTAGTGGTACCCGACAGGGTGCAGTTGAAAAACTGTTTTTT. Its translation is CASGTRQGAVEKLFF.

CDR3 in DNA: TGTGCCAGTACCACGGACAGGGCCTACAATGAGCAGTTCTTC. It specifies CASTTDRAYNEQFF. V is TRBV19 and J is TRBJ2-1, with 8 nucleotides matching TRBD1. The V gene's germline CDR1 is LNHDA and CDR2 SQIVND (reference sequence). CDR3 length: 14 amino acids. The V segment lost 7 bases and the J segment 2 bases; nucleotides outside the gene matches: 4.

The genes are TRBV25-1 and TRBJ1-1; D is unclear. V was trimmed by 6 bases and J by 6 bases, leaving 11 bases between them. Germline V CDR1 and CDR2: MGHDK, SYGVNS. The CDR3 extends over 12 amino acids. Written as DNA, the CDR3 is TGTGCCAGCAGGGGCCTGTCCGCTGAAGCTTTCTTT. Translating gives CASRGLSAEAFF.

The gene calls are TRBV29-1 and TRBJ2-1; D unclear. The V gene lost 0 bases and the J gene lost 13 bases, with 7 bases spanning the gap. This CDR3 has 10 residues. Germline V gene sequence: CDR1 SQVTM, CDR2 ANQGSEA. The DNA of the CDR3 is TGCAGCGTTGAAGAGAGTTCCCAGTTCTTC. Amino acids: CSVEESSQFF.

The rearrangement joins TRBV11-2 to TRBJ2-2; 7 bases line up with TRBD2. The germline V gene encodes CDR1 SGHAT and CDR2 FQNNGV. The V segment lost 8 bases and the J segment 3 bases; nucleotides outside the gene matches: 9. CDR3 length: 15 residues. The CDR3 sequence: CASSRAGRDTGELFF. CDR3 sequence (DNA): TGTGCCAGCTCTAGGGCAGGGAGGGACACCGGGGAGCTGTTTTTT.

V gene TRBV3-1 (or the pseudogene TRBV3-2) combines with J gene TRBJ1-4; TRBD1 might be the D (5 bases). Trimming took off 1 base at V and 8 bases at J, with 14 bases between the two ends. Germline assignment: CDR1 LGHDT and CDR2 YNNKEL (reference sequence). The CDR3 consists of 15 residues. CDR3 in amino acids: CASSQALQGGEKLFF. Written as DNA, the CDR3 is TGTGCCAGCAGCCAAGCATTGCAGGGAGGGGAAAAACTGTTTTTT.

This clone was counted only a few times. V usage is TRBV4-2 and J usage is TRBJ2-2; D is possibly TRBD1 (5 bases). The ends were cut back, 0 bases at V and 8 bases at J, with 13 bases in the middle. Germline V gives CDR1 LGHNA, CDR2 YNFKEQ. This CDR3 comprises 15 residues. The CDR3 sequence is CASSQEARALGELFF. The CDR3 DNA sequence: TGTGCCAGCAGCCAAGAGGCCAGGGCTCTGGGGGAGCTGTTTTTT.

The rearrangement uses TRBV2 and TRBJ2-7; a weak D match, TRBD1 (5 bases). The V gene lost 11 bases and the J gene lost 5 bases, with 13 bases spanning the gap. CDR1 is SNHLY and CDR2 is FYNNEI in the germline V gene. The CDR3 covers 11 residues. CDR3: CAQRAGNEQYF. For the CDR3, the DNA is TGTGCCCAGCGTGCAGGGAACGAGCAGTACTTC. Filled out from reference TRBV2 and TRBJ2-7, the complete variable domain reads EPEVTQTPSHQVTQMGQEVILRCVPISNHLYFYWYRQILGQKVEFLVSFYNNEISEKSEIFDDQFSVERPDGSNFTLKIRSTKLEDSAMYFCAQRAGNEQYFGPGTRLTVT.